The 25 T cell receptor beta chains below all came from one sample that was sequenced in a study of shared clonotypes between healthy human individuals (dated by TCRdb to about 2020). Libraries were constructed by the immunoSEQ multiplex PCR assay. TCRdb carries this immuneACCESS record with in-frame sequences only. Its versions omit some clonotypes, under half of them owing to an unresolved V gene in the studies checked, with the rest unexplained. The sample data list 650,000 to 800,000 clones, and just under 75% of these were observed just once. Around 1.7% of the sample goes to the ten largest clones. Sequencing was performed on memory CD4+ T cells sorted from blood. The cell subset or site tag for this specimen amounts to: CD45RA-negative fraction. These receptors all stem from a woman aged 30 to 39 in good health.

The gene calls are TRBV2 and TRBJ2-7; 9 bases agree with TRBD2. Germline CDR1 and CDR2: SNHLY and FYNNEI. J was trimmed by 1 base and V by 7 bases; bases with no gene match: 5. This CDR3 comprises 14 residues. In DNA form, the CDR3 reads TGTGCCAGCACGGTCCTAGCGGGGTCCTACGAGCAGTACTTC. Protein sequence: CASTVLAGSYEQYF.

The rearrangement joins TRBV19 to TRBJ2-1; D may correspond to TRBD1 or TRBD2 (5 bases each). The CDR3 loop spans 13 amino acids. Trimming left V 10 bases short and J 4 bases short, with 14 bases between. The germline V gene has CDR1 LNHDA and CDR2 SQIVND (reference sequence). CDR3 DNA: TGTGCCACCACTAAGTGGGGGTACAATGAGCAGTTCTTC. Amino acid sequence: CATTKWGYNEQFF. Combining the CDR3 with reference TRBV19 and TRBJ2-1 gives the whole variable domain DGGITQSPKYLFRKEGQNVTLSCEQNLNHDAMYWYRQDPGQGLRLIYYSQIVNDFQKGDIAEGYSVSREKKESFPLTVTSAQKNPTAFYLCATTKWGYNEQFFGPGTRLTVL.

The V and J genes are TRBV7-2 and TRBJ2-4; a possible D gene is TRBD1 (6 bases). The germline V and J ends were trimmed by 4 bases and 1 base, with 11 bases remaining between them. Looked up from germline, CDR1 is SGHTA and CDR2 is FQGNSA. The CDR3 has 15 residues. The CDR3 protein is CASSWTALAKNIQYF. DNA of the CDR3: TGTGCCAGCAGCTGGACAGCCCTGGCCAAAAACATTCAGTACTTC.

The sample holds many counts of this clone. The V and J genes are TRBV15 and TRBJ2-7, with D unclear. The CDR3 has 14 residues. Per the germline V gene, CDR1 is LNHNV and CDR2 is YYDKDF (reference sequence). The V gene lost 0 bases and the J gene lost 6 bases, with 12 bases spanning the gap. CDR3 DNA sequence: TGTGCCACCAGCAGAGATCGAACCCTCTCCGAGCAGTACTTC. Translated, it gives CATSRDRTLSEQYF.

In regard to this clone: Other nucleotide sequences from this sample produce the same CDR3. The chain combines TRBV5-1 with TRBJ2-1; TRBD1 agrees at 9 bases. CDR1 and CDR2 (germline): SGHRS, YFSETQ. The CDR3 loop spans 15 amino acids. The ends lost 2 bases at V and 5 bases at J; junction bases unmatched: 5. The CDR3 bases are TGCGCCAGCAGCTTAGGGGACAGGGATAACAATGAGCAGTTCTTC. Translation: CASSLGDRDNNEQFF.

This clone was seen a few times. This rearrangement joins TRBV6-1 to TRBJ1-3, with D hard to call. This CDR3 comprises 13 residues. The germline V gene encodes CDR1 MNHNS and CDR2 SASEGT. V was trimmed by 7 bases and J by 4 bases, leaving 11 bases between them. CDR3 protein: CASTNSQGNTIYF. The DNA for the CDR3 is TGTGCCAGCACCAACTCGCAAGGAAACACCATATATTTT.

CDR3 bases: TGCGCCAGCAGCCGCCGGATCCGCGGACAAGGTCCCGGAGCTAACTATGGCTACACCTTC. Translated, it gives CASSRRIRGQGPGANYGYTF. The V and J genes are TRBV4-1 and TRBJ1-2; tentatively, D is TRBD1 (5 bases). The CDR3 length is 20 residues. Germline lookup yields CDR1 MGHRA and CDR2 YSYEKL. V was cut by 4 bases and J by 0 bases, with 27 bases left in between.

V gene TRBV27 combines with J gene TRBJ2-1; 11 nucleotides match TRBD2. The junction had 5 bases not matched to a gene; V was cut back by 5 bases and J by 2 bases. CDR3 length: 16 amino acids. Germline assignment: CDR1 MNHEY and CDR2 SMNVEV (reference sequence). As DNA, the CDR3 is TGTGCCAGCAGTGATGCGACTAGCGGGACCTACAATGAGCAGTTCTTC. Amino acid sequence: CASSDATSGTYNEQFF.

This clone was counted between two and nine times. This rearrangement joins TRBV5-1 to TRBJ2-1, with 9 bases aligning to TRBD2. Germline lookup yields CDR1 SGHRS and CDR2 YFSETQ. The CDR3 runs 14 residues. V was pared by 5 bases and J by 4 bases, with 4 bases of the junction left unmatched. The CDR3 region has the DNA TGCGCCAGCAGTAGCGGGAGTGGGTACAATGAGCAGTTCTTC. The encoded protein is CASSSGSGYNEQFF. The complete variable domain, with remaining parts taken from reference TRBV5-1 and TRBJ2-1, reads KAGVTQTPRYLIKTRGQQVTLSCSPISGHRSVSWYQQTPGQGLQFLFEYFSETQRNKGNFPGRFSGRQFSNSRSEMNVSTLELGDSALYLCASSSGSGYNEQFFGPGTRLTVL.

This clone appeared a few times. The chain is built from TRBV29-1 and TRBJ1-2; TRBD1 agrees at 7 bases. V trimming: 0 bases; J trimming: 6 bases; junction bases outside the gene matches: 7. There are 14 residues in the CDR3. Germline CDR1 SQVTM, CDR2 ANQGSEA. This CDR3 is CSVEDYTGADGYTF. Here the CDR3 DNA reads TGCAGCGTTGAAGATTATACAGGGGCGGATGGCTACACCTTC.

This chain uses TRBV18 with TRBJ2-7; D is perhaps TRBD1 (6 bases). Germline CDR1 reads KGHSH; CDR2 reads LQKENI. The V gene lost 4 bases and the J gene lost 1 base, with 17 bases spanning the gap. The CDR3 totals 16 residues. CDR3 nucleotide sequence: TGTGCCAGCTCACAAGCTGACCCAAGGGGGTCCTACGAGCAGTACTTC. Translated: CASSQADPRGSYEQYF.

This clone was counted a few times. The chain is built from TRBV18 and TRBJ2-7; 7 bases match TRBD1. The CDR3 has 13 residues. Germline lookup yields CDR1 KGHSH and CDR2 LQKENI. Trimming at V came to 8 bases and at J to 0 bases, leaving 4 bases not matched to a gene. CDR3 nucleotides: TGTGCCAGCACGGGACAGAGCTCCTACGAGCAGTACTTC. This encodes CASTGQSSYEQYF.

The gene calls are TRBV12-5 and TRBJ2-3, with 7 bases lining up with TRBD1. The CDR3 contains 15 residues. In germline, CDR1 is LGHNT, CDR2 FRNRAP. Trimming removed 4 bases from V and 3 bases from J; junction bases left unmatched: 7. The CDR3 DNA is TGTGCTAGTGGTTCGGGACAGAGGTCAACAGATACGCAGTATTTT. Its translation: CASGSGQRSTDTQYF. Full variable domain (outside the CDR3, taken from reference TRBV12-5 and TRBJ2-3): DARVTQTPRHKVTEMGQEVTMRCQPILGHNTVFWYRQTMMQGLELLAYFRNRAPLDDSGMPKDRFSAEMPDATLATLKIQPSEPRDSAVYFCASGSGQRSTDTQYFGPGTRLTVL.

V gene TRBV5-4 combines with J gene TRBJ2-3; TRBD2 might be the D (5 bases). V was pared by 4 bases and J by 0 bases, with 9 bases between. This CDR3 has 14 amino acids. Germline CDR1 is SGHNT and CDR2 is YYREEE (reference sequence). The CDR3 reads CASSPRTSTDTQYF. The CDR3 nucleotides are TGTGCCAGCAGCCCTCGGACTAGCACAGATACGCAGTATTTT. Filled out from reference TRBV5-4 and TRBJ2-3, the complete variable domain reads ETGVTQSPTHLIKTRGQQVTLRCSSQSGHNTVSWYQQALGQGPQFIFQYYREEENGRGNFPPRFSGLQFPNYSSELNVNALELDDSALYLCASSPRTSTDTQYFGPGTRLTVL.

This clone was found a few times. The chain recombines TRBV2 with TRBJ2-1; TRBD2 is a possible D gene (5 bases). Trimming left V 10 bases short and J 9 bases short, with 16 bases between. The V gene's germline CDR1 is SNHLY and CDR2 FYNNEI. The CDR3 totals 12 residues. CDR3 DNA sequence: TGTGCCACATCAAAGGAGGTCGGTGAGCAGTTCTTC. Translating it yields CATSKEVGEQFF.

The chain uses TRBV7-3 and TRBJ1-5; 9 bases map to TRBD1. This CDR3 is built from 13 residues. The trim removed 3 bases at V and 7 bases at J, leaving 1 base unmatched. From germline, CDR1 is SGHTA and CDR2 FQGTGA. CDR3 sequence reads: CASSFDRGQPQHF. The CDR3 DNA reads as TGTGCCAGCAGCTTTGACAGGGGGCAGCCCCAGCATTTT. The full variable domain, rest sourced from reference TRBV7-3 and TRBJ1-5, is GAGVSQTPSNKVTEKGKYVELRCDPISGHTALYWYRQSLGQGPEFLIYFQGTGAADDSGLPNDRFFAVRPEGSVSTLKIQRTERGDSAVYLCASSFDRGQPQHFGDGTRLSIL.

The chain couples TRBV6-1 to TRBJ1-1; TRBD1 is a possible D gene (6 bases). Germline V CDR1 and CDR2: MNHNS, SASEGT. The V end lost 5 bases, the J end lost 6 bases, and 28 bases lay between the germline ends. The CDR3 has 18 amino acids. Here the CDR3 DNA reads TGTGCCAGCAGTCAAGACCGTCCAGCCACCGGGGGGCGAGCTGAAGCTTTCTTT. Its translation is CASSQDRPATGGRAEAFF.

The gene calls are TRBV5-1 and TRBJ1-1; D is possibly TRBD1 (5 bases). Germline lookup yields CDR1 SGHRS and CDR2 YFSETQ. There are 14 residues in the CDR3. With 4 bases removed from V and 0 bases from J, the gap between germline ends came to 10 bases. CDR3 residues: CASSGGPLNTEAFF. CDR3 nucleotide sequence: TGCGCCAGCAGCGGGGGACCTCTGAACACTGAAGCTTTCTTT.

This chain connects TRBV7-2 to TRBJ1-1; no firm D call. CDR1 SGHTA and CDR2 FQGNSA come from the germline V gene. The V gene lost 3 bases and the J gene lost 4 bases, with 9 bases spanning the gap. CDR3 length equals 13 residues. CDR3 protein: CASSLRWSTEAFF. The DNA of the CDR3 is TGTGCCAGCAGCTTGAGGTGGTCCACTGAAGCTTTCTTT.

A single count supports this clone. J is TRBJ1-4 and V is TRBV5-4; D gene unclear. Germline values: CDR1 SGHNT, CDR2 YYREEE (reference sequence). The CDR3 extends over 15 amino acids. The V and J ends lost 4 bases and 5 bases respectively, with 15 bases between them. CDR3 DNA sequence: TGTGCCAGCAGCCGGACCGCTAATTCGAATGAAAAACTGTTTTTT. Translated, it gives CASSRTANSNEKLFF.

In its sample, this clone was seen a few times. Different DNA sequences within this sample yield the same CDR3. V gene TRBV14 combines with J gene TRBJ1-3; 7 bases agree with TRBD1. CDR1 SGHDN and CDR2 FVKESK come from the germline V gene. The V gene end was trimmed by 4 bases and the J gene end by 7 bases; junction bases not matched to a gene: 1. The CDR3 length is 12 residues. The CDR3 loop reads CASSPQGNTIYF. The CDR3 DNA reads TGTGCCAGCAGCCCACAGGGGAACACCATATATTTT.

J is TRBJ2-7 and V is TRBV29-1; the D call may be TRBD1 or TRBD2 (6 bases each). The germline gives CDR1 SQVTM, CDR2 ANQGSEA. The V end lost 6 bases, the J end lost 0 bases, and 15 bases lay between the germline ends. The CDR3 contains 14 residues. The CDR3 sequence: CSVGGSASSYEQYF. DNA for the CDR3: TGCAGCGTGGGGGGCAGCGCGAGCTCCTACGAGCAGTACTTC.

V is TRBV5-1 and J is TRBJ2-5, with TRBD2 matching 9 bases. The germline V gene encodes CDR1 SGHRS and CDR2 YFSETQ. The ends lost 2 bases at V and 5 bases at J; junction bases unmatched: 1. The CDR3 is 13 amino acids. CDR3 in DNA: TGCGCCAGCAGCTTTAGCGGGAGTGAGACCCAGTACTTC. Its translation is CASSFSGSETQYF.

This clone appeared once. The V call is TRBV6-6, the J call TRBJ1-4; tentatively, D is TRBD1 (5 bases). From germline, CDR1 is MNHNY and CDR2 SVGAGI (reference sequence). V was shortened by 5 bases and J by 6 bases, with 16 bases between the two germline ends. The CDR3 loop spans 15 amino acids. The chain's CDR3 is CASSNAGSTDEKLFF. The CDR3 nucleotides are TGTGCCAGCAGTAACGCAGGGTCTACAGATGAAAAACTGTTTTTT.

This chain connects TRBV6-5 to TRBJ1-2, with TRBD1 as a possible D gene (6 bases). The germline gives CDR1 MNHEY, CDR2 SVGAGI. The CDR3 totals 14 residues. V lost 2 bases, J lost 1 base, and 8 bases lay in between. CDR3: CASSYDRNNYGYTF. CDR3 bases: TGTGCCAGCAGTTACGACAGGAATAACTATGGCTACACCTTC.